Detailed here is one T cell receptor beta chain. What antigen it recognizes has not been identified. No quality values exist for individual bases; no much larger clone is one base distant. TCRbeta CDR3 regions were amplified from genomic DNA using the immunoSEQ Assay, a bias-controlled multiplex PCR. On the authors' methods: Within the assay, amplification of reference gene primers was used to estimate how many nucleated cells each sample contained. Sequence reads were collapsed and filtered to measure the absolute abundance of every unique TCRbeta CDR3 rearrangement. For each sample, productive Simpson clonality was calculated by taking the square root of Simpson's diversity index across productive rearrangements. This immuneACCESS table, as held by TCRdb, lists in-frame sequences with V and J called but not all clones. Of the missing ones, under half trace to an unresolved V gene in checked studies; the others have no known cause. V and J calls and clone size are copied from that table; D and trimming were computed from the DNA. This sample is represented by over 70,000 clones; about 90% of them were singletons. 1.1% of the sample goes to the ten largest clones.

The collaborating institutions used their own protocols to collect whole blood in K2EDTA tubes. For TCRbeta analysis, collaborator samples were shipped as frozen whole blood, as isolated PBMCs, or as DNA extracted from either sample type. This entry is derived from a study of blood T cell repertoires in COVID-19 (dated by TCRdb to the early 2020s). Broadly, across the study: The collaborator samples originated in the United States, Italy and Spain and spanned the acute and convalescent phases of COVID-19. The prospective study material was composed of cDNA or gDNA derived from T cells, B-cell-depleted T cells, or PBMCs. Subjects who had been exposed to COVID-19, were actively infected with it, or had recovered from it provided the deeply sampled blood TCRbeta repertoires that made up the dataset. The repertoires were made available in a free public database intended to serve as a resource for research on the immune response to SARS-CoV-2. Samples were obtained from the ongoing ImmuneRACE study (first 160 participants) and from 1,254 subjects provided by 6 global collaborators. Sample metadata almost always included a de-identified subject ID, COVID-19 status, age in years and sex. Where HLA class I and class II types were available, the types were taken from metadata supplied by the sample provider, not from assay-based typing. What the study reported, not specific to this receptor: How much clinical and demographic metadata was included differed by source and by participant, and the metadata was provided uncurated.

From a lookup of the germline V gene, CDR1 and CDR2 are SGHTA and FQGTGA. The CDR3 numbers 16 residues from cysteine through phenylalanine. This entry keeps only the CDR3 DNA: 48 bases, framed from base 1. V has 1 base trimmed and J has 9 bases trimmed; junction bases matching no gene number 9. The chain was built from TRBV7-3 and TRBJ2-1, and TRBD2 matches 10 of the central bases. Sequenced material: peripheral blood. The TCR originated in a human donor in a cohort sampled during active COVID-19. The CDR3: CASSLSGTSAQPEQFF. The bases are TGTGCCAGCAGCTTAAGTGGGACTAGCGCCCAACCTGAGCAGTTCTTC. Here the CDR3 is joined to the reference TRBV7-3 and TRBJ2-1 genes, and the full variable domain is: GAGVSQTPSNKVTEKGKYVELRCDPISGHTALYWYRQSLGQGPEFLIYFQGTGAADDSGLPNDRFFAVRPEGSVSTLKIQRTERGDSAVYLCASSLSGTSAQPEQFFGPGTRLTVL.